The clone carrying this TCR beta chain was observed a few times. Its antigen remains unidentified. This sample was taken from a study of T-cell reconstitution after alpha-beta-depleted transplantation in children. V lost 2 bases and J 4 bases, leaving 12 bases between the germline ends. The CDR3 runs to 15 residues. The germline V gene encodes CDR1 MDHEN and CDR2 SYDVKM. Notes on the study in general: Expanded graft clones, several hundred of them, were reportedly the source of alpha-beta T cells about two months after transplant. Fresh T-cell production supplied most of the T-cell counts and diversity seen one year after transplant. It was surviving recipient T cells and thymic progenitors that gave some patients high TCRbeta diversity at day 60.

TCRbeta library preparation incorporated unique molecular identifiers. TCRdb re-derived calls from the PCR reads in MiXCR, one entry per CDR3 protein. The data contain around 450,000 distinct CDR3 sequences, around 15% of them seen just once; the ten biggest clones take up under 30%. This chain links TRBV28 with TRBJ2-1; D gene uncertain. This clonotype originated in a boy under two years old who had a stem cell transplant for Wiskott-Aldrich syndrome, so the T cells may come from the graft donor. The specimen was PBMCs, mostly from graft donor cells, collected 360 days after TCRalphabeta/CD19-depleted stem cell transplant. In DNA, the CDR3 is TGTGCCAGCAGTTTACGCCCTTCGAGGTACAATGAGCAGTTCTTC. It encodes CASSLRPSRYNEQFF.